This T cell receptor beta chain was retrieved from a study of cytomegalovirus exposure and HLA in healthy donors. Primers included in the PCR were 60 Vbeta and 13 Jbeta primers. Profiling relied on immunoSEQ multiplex PCR, and the TCRdb table lists in-frame clones only, not all of them. The sample consists of around 140,000 clones, approximately 82% of them appearing once. Germline V CDR1 and CDR2: MGHRA, YSYEKL. J was trimmed by 2 bases and V by 2 bases; bases with no gene match: 3. The CDR3 length is 15 residues. This clonotype was sampled from a woman aged 60-75 years in good health and CMV-seropositive. The specimen sequenced was PBMCs. The V call is TRBV4-1, the J call TRBJ2-7; 10 bases agree with TRBD1. For the CDR3, the DNA is TGCGCCAGCAGCCAAAGACAGGGGGCGGCCTACGAGCAGTACTTC. Translating gives CASSQRQGAAYEQYF.